Each of the 27 T cell receptor beta chains below was sequenced from the same sample in a study of T cell repertoires in cytomegalovirus infection. TCRdb analysed the reads with MiXCR anew, one entry per CDR3 protein. The repertoire holds under 50,000 distinct CDR3 sequences, with roughly 22% as singletons. Their antigens are not known. The input for sequencing was CD8+ T cells from cultured PBMCs, taken from culture after CMV antigen stimulation. These receptors all come from a human donor in good health (CMV status not recorded). Some clones in this sample may be carry-over from other donors' samples.

This clonotype was detected a few times. V is TRBV7-6 and J is TRBJ1-1; 8 nucleotides agree with TRBD1. The trim removed 2 bases at V and 2 bases at J, leaving 4 bases unmatched. The CDR3 runs to 15 residues. CDR1 SGHVS and CDR2 FNYEAQ come from the germline V gene. The CDR3 is CASSLPGGVNTEAFF. CDR3 sequence (DNA): TGTGCCAGCAGCTTACCAGGGGGCGTTAACACTGAAGCTTTCTTT.

V gene TRBV7-9 combines with J gene TRBJ1-2; D might be TRBD1 (5 bases). The CDR3 spans 13 residues. V was clipped by 5 bases and J by 8 bases, with 15 bases between them. Germline values: CDR1 SEHNR, CDR2 FQNEAQ (reference sequence). CDR3 nucleotides: TGTGCCAGCAGCCCAGAGCCGTGGACAGGCTACACCTTC. Its translation: CASSPEPWTGYTF.

V is TRBV7-2 and J is TRBJ1-1; no definite D call. CDR1 SGHTA and CDR2 FQGNSA come from the germline V gene. V was cut by 4 bases and J by 1 base, with 16 bases left in between. This CDR3 comprises 16 residues. The DNA of the CDR3 is TGTGCCAGCAGCTACTCGTTGAGGGTCCCGAACACTGAAGCTTTCTTT. Its protein product is CASSYSLRVPNTEAFF.

This clonotype showed up just a few times. The rearrangement uses TRBV12-3 or TRBV12-4 and TRBJ2-5, with 9 bases lining up with TRBD1. The CDR3 contains 15 residues. V shed 6 bases, J shed 5 bases, and the junction held 10 bases outside the gene matches. CDR3 residues: CASRPGQGLGETQYF. Written as DNA, the CDR3 is TGTGCCAGCAGGCCGGGACAGGGCCTGGGGGAGACCCAGTACTTC.

This clonotype was counted a few times. This chain uses TRBV11-2 with TRBJ1-2; D possibly corresponds to TRBD1 (6 bases). The CDR3 has 15 residues. Germline lookup yields CDR1 SGHAT and CDR2 FQNNGV. The V end was cut by 4 bases, the J end by 3 bases, with 15 bases between. DNA of the CDR3: TGTGCCAGCAGCTCCCCCAGGGGCGCAGACTATGGCTACACCTTC. This codes for CASSSPRGADYGYTF.

This clonotype was seen more than once but under ten times. The gene calls are TRBV7-6 and TRBJ2-5; 9 bases match TRBD1. Germline values: CDR1 SGHVS, CDR2 FNYEAQ. Trimming cost V 1 base and J 0 bases; bases outside gene matches: 3. There are 16 residues in the CDR3. The CDR3 nucleotides are TGTGCCAGCAGCTTAGACGGACAGGGGAACCAAGAGACCCAGTACTTC. Translation gives CASSLDGQGNQETQYF.

This clonotype was counted a few times. CDR3 protein: CASSYYHSRTGGDPNGYEQYF. The CDR3, as DNA: TGTGCCAGCAGTTACTACCACTCTAGGACAGGGGGCGATCCCAACGGCTACGAGCAGTACTTC. The genes are TRBV6-5 and TRBJ2-7, with 11 bases identical to TRBD1. Germline-derived CDR1 and CDR2 are MNHEY and SVGAGI. The CDR3 runs 21 residues. Trimming removed 1 base from V and 3 bases from J; junction bases left unmatched: 20.

This CDR3 reads CSARDLGLAGLETQYF. CDR3 in DNA: TGCAGTGCTAGAGATCTAGGACTAGCGGGACTGGAGACCCAGTACTTC. J is TRBJ2-5 and V is TRBV20-1; 12 nucleotides agree with TRBD2. Germline V CDR1 and CDR2: DFQATT, SNEGSKA (reference sequence). The CDR3 consists of 16 residues. The trim removed 0 bases at V and 5 bases at J, leaving 7 bases unmatched.

V usage is TRBV6-6 and J usage is TRBJ1-1; tentatively, D is TRBD1 (5 bases). CDR3 length: 13 amino acids. Looked up from germline, CDR1 is MNHNY and CDR2 is SVGAGI (reference sequence). Trimming shortened V by 11 bases and J by 1 base, and 14 bases separated the two germline ends. The DNA of the CDR3 is TGTGCCTCACAGGACGGGCAGAACACTGAAGCTTTCTTT. This sequence encodes CASQDGQNTEAFF.

This clonotype has only a few counts. This chain joins TRBV5-1 and TRBJ2-4; 7 nucleotides align to TRBD2. The CDR3 has 13 residues. In germline, CDR1 is SGHRS, CDR2 YFSETQ. The V segment lost 6 bases and the J segment 4 bases; nucleotides outside the gene matches: 4. The chain's CDR3 is CASTGLGKNIQYF. CDR3 sequence (DNA): TGCGCCAGCACCGGACTAGGGAAAAACATTCAGTACTTC. Full variable domain (outside the CDR3, taken from reference TRBV5-1 and TRBJ2-4): KAGVTQTPRYLIKTRGQQVTLSCSPISGHRSVSWYQQTPGQGLQFLFEYFSETQRNKGNFPGRFSGRQFSNSRSEMNVSTLELGDSALYLCASTGLGKNIQYFGAGTRLSVL.

This clonotype has at least ten counts. The gene calls are TRBV6-2 or TRBV6-3 and TRBJ2-7; D gene unclear. Germline V CDR1 and CDR2: MNHEY, SVGEGT. The CDR3 has 14 residues. The V and J ends lost 5 bases and 1 base respectively, with 12 bases between them. The CDR3 region is CASSPPPGSYEQYF. DNA of the CDR3: TGTGCCAGCAGTCCCCCACCGGGTTCCTACGAGCAGTACTTC.

The genes are TRBV28 and TRBJ1-2; 10 bases match TRBD1. The V segment lost 0 bases and the J segment 9 bases; nucleotides outside the gene matches: 7. Germline assignment: CDR1 MDHEN and CDR2 SYDVKM. The CDR3 is 15 amino acids. The CDR3, as DNA: TGTGCCAGCAGTTTATGGGGAGGGACAGGGGATAGCTACACCTTC. Amino acids: CASSLWGGTGDSYTF.

This chain links TRBV4-1 with TRBJ2-5; D is perhaps TRBD2 (6 bases). V shed 4 bases and J shed 6 bases, with 12 bases lying between them. This CDR3 is built from 13 residues. Germline V gene data show CDR1 as MGHRA and CDR2 as YSYEKL. As DNA, the CDR3 is TGCGCCAGCAGCCGATGGGACTCCCAGACCCAGTACTTC. Amino acids: CASSRWDSQTQYF.

V usage is TRBV12-3 or TRBV12-4 and J usage is TRBJ2-3, with D perhaps given as TRBD1 or TRBD2 (6 bases each). The CDR3 extends over 14 amino acids. With 9 bases removed from V and 4 bases from J, the gap between germline ends came to 17 bases. The DNA of the CDR3 is TGTGCCAGTAACATCGGGGGCGCCGCAGATACGCAGTATTTT. Translation: CASNIGGAADTQYF.

A word on this clonotype: A much bigger clone sits one base away, suggesting this may be a read error. The chain has TRBV6-1 and TRBJ2-5; D remains unclear. Per germline, CDR1 MNHNS and CDR2 SASEGT. Between the trimmed V and J ends, which lost 3 bases and 4 bases, there was a span of 15 bases. The CDR3 is 15 amino acids. The CDR3 protein is CASSESPWARETQYF. DNA for the CDR3: TGTGCCAGCAGTGAGTCGCCGTGGGCAAGAGAGACCCAGTACTTC.

The sample holds a few counts of this clonotype. This sequence joins TRBV27 and TRBJ2-7; unclear D gene. The germline V gene has CDR1 MNHEY and CDR2 SMNVEV (reference sequence). V was trimmed by 5 bases and J by 1 base, leaving 9 bases between them. The length of the CDR3 is 13 residues. This chain's CDR3 is CASSASDSYEQYF. CDR3 DNA sequence: TGTGCCAGCAGTGCTAGTGATTCCTACGAGCAGTACTTC.

The chain uses TRBV27 and TRBJ1-1; D may be TRBD1 (6 bases). The CDR3 covers 11 residues. The V gene lost 5 bases and the J gene lost 8 bases, with 9 bases spanning the gap. Germline CDR1 and CDR2: MNHEY and SMNVEV (reference sequence). The CDR3: CASSLGHEAFF. The CDR3 DNA reads TGTGCCAGCAGTCTGGGACACGAAGCTTTCTTT.

This clonotype occurred a few times. The gene calls are TRBV6-2 or TRBV6-3 and TRBJ2-2; 7 bases are a match to TRBD1. The CDR3 contains 16 residues. With 6 bases clipped from V and 6 bases from J, the junction kept 13 bases outside the gene matches. Germline CDR1 is MNHEY and CDR2 is SVGEGT. CDR3 bases: TGTGCCAGCAGCCGCACCGACAGGGTAAACTCCGGGGAGCTGTTTTTT. Translating gives CASSRTDRVNSGELFF.

The chain combines TRBV12-3 or TRBV12-4 with TRBJ2-5, with 9 bases identical to TRBD1. CDR3 length: 15 amino acids. J gave up 3 bases and V 5 bases, and 7 bases lay outside the gene matches. The DNA for the CDR3 is TGTGCCAGCAGTCCGAACCGGGACAGGGAAGAGACCCAGTACTTC. Translated: CASSPNRDREETQYF.

This chain joins TRBV2 and TRBJ2-1; 8 bases align to TRBD2. Germline lookup yields CDR1 SNHLY and CDR2 FYNNEI. The CDR3 is 16 amino acids. V gave up 4 bases and J gave up 6 bases; unmatched junction bases: 11. In nucleotides, the CDR3 is TGTGCCAGCAGTGCCCCGGGACTAGTATCTGTCAATGAGCAGTTCTTC. Protein product: CASSAPGLVSVNEQFF.

This chain joins TRBV7-3 and TRBJ2-1, with 7 bases aligning to TRBD1. This CDR3 has 15 residues. Trimming cost V 0 bases and J 7 bases; bases outside gene matches: 6. Germline-derived CDR1 and CDR2 are SGHTA and FQGTGA. The CDR3: CASSLTAGGWNEQFF. The CDR3 DNA reads TGTGCCAGCAGCTTAACGGCAGGGGGATGGAATGAGCAGTTCTTC.

This clonotype has only a few counts. The V call is TRBV7-8, the J call TRBJ1-1, with D possibly TRBD1 on 6 matching bases. Trimming took off 1 base at V and 1 base at J, with 10 bases between the two ends. The CDR3 has 15 residues. In germline, CDR1 is SGHVS, CDR2 FQNEAQ. CDR3 amino acids: CASSLEGGGNTEAFF. CDR3 in DNA: TGTGCCAGCAGCTTAGAGGGGGGAGGGAACACTGAAGCTTTCTTT.

This clonotype was observed a handful of times. The rearrangement links TRBV28 to TRBJ2-7, with 10 bases identical to TRBD1. Germline loops: CDR1 MDHEN, CDR2 SYDVKM. The CDR3 covers 15 residues. V lost 5 bases and J lost 3; bases outside the gene matches: 7. CDR3 in amino acids: CASSPGTGVLYEQYF. CDR3 in DNA: TGTGCCAGCAGTCCCGGGACAGGGGTACTCTACGAGCAGTACTTC.

In its sample, this clonotype was seen a few times. The genes are TRBV7-9 and TRBJ2-5; 8 bases are a match to TRBD2. Germline-derived CDR1 and CDR2 are SEHNR and FQNEAQ (reference sequence). Germline trimming cut 5 bases from V and 0 bases from J; bases unmatched to any gene: 5. This CDR3 has 15 amino acids. DNA for the CDR3: TGTGCCAGCAGCCCCCTACTAGCGGACCAAGAGACCCAGTACTTC. Residues: CASSPLLADQETQYF.

This clonotype was seen a handful of times. V gene TRBV4-3 combines with J gene TRBJ1-5, with TRBD1 matching 7 bases. CDR1 LGHNA and CDR2 YSLEER come from the germline V gene. J gave up 6 bases and V 0 bases, and 5 bases lay outside the gene matches. This CDR3 has 15 residues. In DNA form, the CDR3 reads TGCGCCAGCAGCCAAGATCGGCAGGGGGGTCAGCCCCAGCATTTT. Translating it yields CASSQDRQGGQPQHF.

This clonotype was detected a few times. V is TRBV27 and J is TRBJ2-5, with TRBD2 identical over 10 bases. Losses at the gene ends were 5 bases for V and 2 bases for J; bases not matched to a gene: 8. This CDR3 is 16 amino acids long. Germline CDR1 and CDR2: MNHEY and SMNVEV (reference sequence). The CDR3 is CASSLRTSGPQETQYF. The CDR3, as DNA: TGTGCCAGCAGTCTGAGGACTAGCGGTCCACAAGAGACCCAGTACTTC.

This clonotype was counted a few times. This rearrangement joins TRBV7-2 to TRBJ2-7; tentative D call: TRBD1 (6 bases). Trimming left V 8 bases short and J 3 bases short, with 20 bases between. The CDR3 contains 15 residues. The germline V gene has CDR1 SGHTA and CDR2 FQGNSA. This chain's CDR3 is CASLHSLGALYEQYF. The CDR3 nucleotides are TGTGCCAGCCTCCACTCTCTGGGGGCCCTCTACGAGCAGTACTTC.